Each of the 22 T cell receptor beta chains below was sequenced from the same sample in a study of PD-1 blockade in classical Hodgkin lymphoma. Noted time point: cycle 4 day 1 (C4D1), after more than five weeks of nivolumab. Patients all relapsed after autologous stem cell transplantation, and there was variation in brentuximab vedotin exposure. Libraries were prepared by immunoSEQ multiplex PCR; TCRdb keeps only in-frame clonotypes and omits some of them. The sample consists of roughly 64,000 clones, around nine tenths of them appearing once. The sequencing here drew on peripheral blood mononuclear cells (PBMCs), taken before the fourth cycle of nivolumab. All receptors derive from a human donor with classical Hodgkin lymphoma.

The chain recombines TRBV2 with TRBJ1-2; D call uncertain. Per the germline V gene, CDR1 is SNHLY and CDR2 is FYNNEI. Trimming cost V 4 bases and J 0 bases, with 12 bases left between them. The CDR3 loop spans 15 amino acids. CDR3 loop: CASSVGFLANYGYTF. CDR3 nucleotides: TGTGCCAGCAGTGTTGGGTTCCTAGCTAACTATGGCTACACCTTC.

The V and J genes are TRBV6-1 and TRBJ2-5; 10 bases line up with TRBD2. The CDR3 is made up of 21 amino acids. V lost 2 bases and J lost 5; bases outside the gene matches: 23. CDR1 and CDR2 (germline): MNHNS, SASEGT. The CDR3 spells CASSEFVGGTSGVVGYETQYF. CDR3 nucleotide sequence: TGTGCCAGCAGTGAATTTGTCGGGGGAACTAGCGGGGTTGTTGGGTATGAGACCCAGTACTTC.

This clone was recorded only once. This chain connects TRBV27 to TRBJ1-4; D might be TRBD1 (5 bases). This CDR3 contains 15 residues. CDR1 is MNHEY, CDR2 SMNVEV, per germline (reference sequence). V lost 0 bases to trimming and J lost 6 bases, with 11 bases between them. The CDR3 region is CASSLSRTGDEKLFF. The CDR3 nucleotides are TGTGCCAGCAGTTTATCGCGGACGGGGGATGAAAAACTGTTTTTT. Filled out from reference TRBV27 and TRBJ1-4, the complete variable domain reads EAQVTQNPRYLITVTGKKLTVTCSQNMNHEYMSWYRQDPGLGLRQIYYSMNVEVTDKGDVPEGYKVSRKEKRNFPLILESPSPNQTSLYFCASSLSRTGDEKLFFGSGTQLSVL.

J is TRBJ2-7 and V is TRBV18, with D perhaps matching TRBD2 (6 bases). CDR3 length equals 15 residues. Germline V CDR1 and CDR2: KGHSH, LQKENI. V lost 5 bases, J lost 0 bases, and 14 bases lay in between. This CDR3 is CASSAWDGSSYEQYF. In DNA, the CDR3 is TGTGCCAGCTCAGCCTGGGACGGGAGCTCCTACGAGCAGTACTTC.

The table lists this clone with a count of one. This sequence joins TRBV19 and TRBJ1-3; no reliable D call. V dropped 2 bases and J dropped 0 bases, with 5 bases sitting between them. The CDR3 has 14 residues. The germline V gene encodes CDR1 LNHDA and CDR2 SQIVND (reference sequence). This CDR3 is CASSINSSGNTIYF. Here the CDR3 DNA reads TGTGCCAGTAGTATAAACAGCTCTGGAAACACCATATATTTT.

The chain links TRBV7-2 to TRBJ1-5, with D uncertain. Germline CDR1 and CDR2: SGHTA and FQGNSA. V dropped 3 bases and J dropped 5 bases, with 8 bases sitting between them. The CDR3 sequence is 13 residues long. CDR3 DNA sequence: TGTGCCAGCAGCTTTGGGGTGGATCAGCCCCAGCATTTT. This codes for CASSFGVDQPQHF.

V usage is TRBV28 and J usage is TRBJ2-1; 7 bases match TRBD2. CDR3 length: 15 amino acids. The germline gives CDR1 MDHEN, CDR2 SYDVKM. V lost 5 bases, J lost 2 bases, and 6 bases stayed unmatched. CDR3 residues: CASSPLAEAYNEQFF. Here the CDR3 DNA reads TGTGCCAGCAGTCCCCTAGCGGAGGCCTACAATGAGCAGTTCTTC.

The rearrangement links TRBV30 to TRBJ1-5, with a tentative D call TRBD1 (5 bases). Germline V lookup: CDR1 GTSNPN, CDR2 SVGIG (reference sequence). V was trimmed by 2 bases and J by 4 bases, leaving 12 bases between them. The length of the CDR3 is 14 residues. The CDR3 region is CAWSIDSGNQPQHF. In DNA form, the CDR3 reads TGTGCCTGGAGTATCGACAGTGGAAATCAGCCCCAGCATTTT.

The V call is TRBV18, the J call TRBJ2-3, with D possibly being TRBD1 (6 bases). V was pared by 3 bases and J by 2 bases, with 9 bases between. Germline lookup yields CDR1 KGHSH and CDR2 LQKENI. This CDR3 spans 14 amino acids. CDR3 in DNA: TGTGCCAGCTCACCCCCAGGGGCCACAGATACGCAGTATTTT. This translates into CASSPPGATDTQYF.

This chain connects TRBV4-2 to TRBJ2-3; D call uncertain. The germline gives CDR1 LGHNA, CDR2 YNFKEQ. V was cut by 2 bases and J by 6 bases, with 9 bases left in between. There are 13 residues in the CDR3. CDR3 DNA sequence: TGTGCCAGCAGCCAACCACCCGGGGATACGCAGTATTTT. It specifies CASSQPPGDTQYF.

The rearrangement joins TRBV28 to TRBJ1-5; TRBD1 might be the D (5 bases). Per the germline V gene, CDR1 is MDHEN and CDR2 is SYDVKM. This CDR3 has 13 amino acids. Trimming took 5 bases from V and 2 from J, leaving 7 bases between them. This CDR3 reads CASSGGGNQPQHF. The CDR3 bases are TGTGCCAGCAGTGGAGGGGGCAATCAGCCCCAGCATTTT.

The chain links TRBV6-6 to TRBJ1-6, with TRBD1 as a possible D gene (5 bases). This CDR3 comprises 15 residues. CDR1 and CDR2 (germline): MNHNY, SVGAGI (reference sequence). V was clipped by 4 bases and J by 7 bases, with 14 bases between them. CDR3 amino acids: CASSWLGPKNSPLHF. CDR3 sequence (DNA): TGTGCCAGCAGTTGGCTGGGACCAAAGAATTCACCCCTCCACTTT.

This rearrangement joins TRBV5-6 to TRBJ2-2; a possible D gene is TRBD2 (6 bases). CDR1 and CDR2 (germline): SGHDT, YYEEEE. V lost 1 base and J 5 bases, leaving 24 bases between the germline ends. The CDR3 runs to 19 residues. CDR3 coding DNA: TGTGCCAGCAGCTTGCGAGGGAGGAGTCCCCCTTTGATGACCGGGGAGCTGTTTTTT. Its translation is CASSLRGRSPPLMTGELFF.

The chain uses TRBV9 and TRBJ2-7; 9 nucleotides agree with TRBD1. The germline CDR1 and CDR2 sequences are SGDLS and YYNGEE. The CDR3 length is 16 residues. V lost 0 bases to trimming and J lost 2 bases; unmatched junction nucleotides: 6. CDR3 sequence (DNA): TGTGCCAGCAGCGTAGGGACAGGGGCCTTACCCTACGAGCAGTACTTC. It translates to CASSVGTGALPYEQYF.

The chain's CDR3 is CASSLRTGARVDYEQYF. The CDR3 DNA sequence: TGCGCCAGCAGCTTACGGACAGGGGCCCGTGTTGACTACGAGCAGTACTTC. This chain connects TRBV5-1 to TRBJ2-7; 9 nucleotides align to TRBD1. The CDR3 covers 17 residues. V shed 2 bases and J 3 bases; nucleotides not matched to a gene: 12. Germline V gene lookup returns CDR1 SGHRS and CDR2 YFSETQ. The variable domain in full, completed from reference TRBV5-1 and TRBJ2-7, reads KAGVTQTPRYLIKTRGQQVTLSCSPISGHRSVSWYQQTPGQGLQFLFEYFSETQRNKGNFPGRFSGRQFSNSRSEMNVSTLELGDSALYLCASSLRTGARVDYEQYFGPGTRLTVT.

The V gene is TRBV4-2, the J gene TRBJ2-1; 11 bases agree with TRBD2. Trimming at V came to 6 bases and at J to 4 bases, leaving 2 bases not matched to a gene. CDR1 is LGHNA, CDR2 YNFKEQ, per germline. This CDR3 contains 14 residues. The CDR3 loop is CASRGLAEYNEQFF. For the CDR3, the DNA is TGTGCCAGCAGGGGACTAGCGGAGTACAATGAGCAGTTCTTC.

This clone was seen just once. The J gene is TRBJ2-2, the V gene TRBV25-1; no firm D call. CDR3 length equals 12 residues. CDR1 and CDR2 (germline): MGHDK, SYGVNS. The V end was cut by 4 bases, the J end by 5 bases, with 5 bases between. The DNA for the CDR3 is TGTGCCAGCAGTGGTCTAACCGGGGAGCTGTTTTTT. Protein sequence: CASSGLTGELFF.

The gene calls are TRBV19 and TRBJ2-3, with a possible D match to TRBD1 (5 bases). The germline V and J ends were trimmed by 6 bases and 2 bases, with 9 bases remaining between them. From germline, CDR1 is LNHDA and CDR2 SQIVND (reference sequence). The CDR3 length is 13 residues. The CDR3 DNA follows: TGTGCCAGTAGGAGGACACTCACAGATACGCAGTATTTT. It codes for CASRRTLTDTQYF.

The CDR3 reads CASSQQGGNGYTF. CDR3 bases: TGTGCCAGCTCACAACAGGGAGGAAATGGCTACACCTTC. This chain uses TRBV18 with TRBJ1-2; D possibly corresponds to TRBD1 (6 bases). The V gene's germline CDR1 is KGHSH and CDR2 LQKENI. The CDR3 spans 13 residues. The germline V and J ends were trimmed by 4 bases and 6 bases, with 12 bases remaining between them.

The V and J genes are TRBV4-2 and TRBJ2-3; 12 nucleotides align to TRBD2. Trimming cost V 0 bases and J 3 bases; bases outside gene matches: 7. Per the germline V gene, CDR1 is LGHNA and CDR2 is YNFKEQ. There are 18 residues in the CDR3. In DNA, the CDR3 is TGTGCCAGCAGCCAAGAGCGAACTAGCGGGAGGTTGACAGATACGCAGTATTTT. This codes for CASSQERTSGRLTDTQYF.

V and J are TRBV7-8 and TRBJ2-7; tentative D call: TRBD2 (5 bases). The CDR3 is 15 amino acids. Trimming took off 1 base at V and 5 bases at J, with 15 bases between the two ends. The germline gives CDR1 SGHVS, CDR2 FQNEAQ. The DNA of the CDR3 is TGTGCCAGCAGCTTAGTACCCCCGTTCGGGAACGAGCAGTACTTC. It specifies CASSLVPPFGNEQYF.

V is TRBV29-1 and J is TRBJ2-3; D is perhaps TRBD1 (6 bases). The CDR3 contains 12 residues. V was trimmed by 8 bases and J by 2 bases, leaving 11 bases between them. Germline V CDR1 and CDR2: SQVTM, ANQGSEA. CDR3 in DNA: TGCAGCACCCGGACAGCCACAGATACGCAGTATTTT. This codes for CSTRTATDTQYF.